This TCR beta chain was captured in a study of blood T cell repertoires in COVID-19 (TCRdb year 2020). About the full investigation: Collaborator samples came from the United States, Italy and Spain and covered acute and convalescent phases of COVID-19. The material from the prospective study consisted of cDNA or gDNA derived from T cells, B-cell-depleted T cells, or PBMCs. HLA class I and class II types, where available, came from metadata supplied by the sample provider rather than from assay-based typing. The repertoires were released in a freely available public database meant as a resource for research on the immune response to SARS-CoV-2. Samples were obtained from the ongoing ImmuneRACE study (first 160 participants) and from over 1,000 subjects provided by 6 global collaborators. Sample metadata almost always included a de-identified subject ID, COVID-19 status, age in years and sex. The dataset comprised deeply sampled blood TCRbeta repertoires from subjects exposed to, actively infected with, or recovered from COVID-19. What the study reported, not specific to this receptor: The amount of clinical and demographic metadata varied by source and participant and was provided uncurated.

Whole blood was collected in K2EDTA tubes by collaborating institutions according to the institutions' own protocols. For TCRbeta analysis, collaborators shipped samples in one of three forms: frozen whole blood, isolated PBMCs, or DNA extracted from either of those sample types. From a lookup of the germline V gene, CDR1 and CDR2 are MGHRA and YSYEKL. At the junction V is shortened by 0 bases and J by 0 bases, with 6 bases in between. There are 14 amino acids in the CDR3, from cysteine to phenylalanine inclusive. Of the read, only the CDR3 DNA is kept; its 42 bases are in frame from base 1. TCRbeta CDR3 regions were amplified from genomic DNA using the immunoSEQ Assay, a bias-controlled multiplex PCR. Per the authors' processing: The number of nucleated cells in each sample was estimated from the amplification of reference gene primers within the assay. To quantify the absolute abundance of each unique TCRbeta CDR3 rearrangement, sequence reads were collapsed and filtered. For each sample, productive Simpson clonality was calculated as the square root of Simpson's diversity index over productive rearrangements. Drawn from immuneACCESS, this table holds only the in-frame rearrangements with V and J called that TCRdb kept. Clones are partly lost; checked studies trace under half to an unresolved V gene and leave the rest unexplained. V, J and clone size are those of that table, while D and trimming were read from the DNA. The sample data list about 400,000 clones, and approximately 88% of these were observed just once. The top ten constitute roughly 1.2% of the sample.

As for this clone: Its antigen has not been determined. Per-base quality was not reported, and no clone a single base away is much larger than it.

The source of this sequence is a man in his forties with acute or convalescent COVID-19. Recombination joined TRBV4-1 with TRBJ2-7; the D gene remains uncertain. Sequenced: peripheral blood. The CDR3: CASSQEQDSYEQYF. The DNA is as follows: TGCGCCAGCAGCCAAGAGCAGGACTCCTACGAGCAGTACTTC.